This T cell receptor beta chain was found in a study of somatic mutations in cytotoxic T cells in rheumatoid arthritis. Across the study: Patients gave 30 ml EDTA peripheral blood immediately after diagnosis, prior to starting treatment. Study results and limitations: Rheumatoid arthritis patients were compared with age-matched healthy controls, and their CD8+ T-cell clonality did not differ significantly.

As concerns this clone: Its antigen is unidentified.

The V gene lost 2 bases and the J gene lost 3 bases, with 11 bases spanning the gap. The germline CDR1 and CDR2 sequences are MNHNY and SVGAGI (reference sequence). The CDR3 is 15 residues long. The assay was immunoSEQ multiplex PCR, and TCRdb's table has in-frame clones only and misses some. The data show 15,000 or so clones, approximately 84% seen once. Sequenced sample: CD8+ T cells sorted from blood. This receptor was identified in an adult with rheumatoid arthritis. The rearrangement joins TRBV6-6 to TRBJ1-3; D not resolved. CDR3 protein: CASSYIQDHGNTIYF. The CDR3 DNA sequence: TGTGCCAGCAGTTACATTCAAGACCATGGAAACACCATATATTTT.